The rows below give T cell receptor beta chains drawn from one sample of a study of hypomethylating agent response in myelodysplastic syndrome. Using immunoSEQ multiplex PCR, the repertoire was profiled, and TCRdb retains in-frame clones only, with some absent. The profile shows 7,000 or so clones, approximately 86% of them singletons. The material was bone marrow, obtained before or after starting hypomethylating agent treatment for myelodysplastic syndrome (not recorded which). These receptors all come from a human donor with myelodysplastic syndrome. CDR3s include the opening cysteine and the closing phenylalanine or tryptophan.

j_gene: TRBJ2-5
v_gene: TRBV11-2
CDR3aa: CASSLGQAMAQYF

j_gene: TRBJ2-5
v_gene: TRBV19
CDR3aa: CASSIGRLETQYF

j_gene: TRBJ1-2
v_gene: TRBV28
CDR3aa: CASSFRGPYMYGYTF

j_gene: TRBJ2-1
v_gene: TRBV4-3
CDR3aa: CASSQVGGGRLEQFF

j_gene: TRBJ2-2
v_gene: TRBV19
CDR3aa: CASKEGGPGELFF

j_gene: TRBJ2-3
v_gene: TRBV5-4
CDR3aa: CASSMGGAGTDTQYF

j_gene: TRBJ2-2
v_gene: TRBV11-3
CDR3aa: CASSLRLAGGPVTGELFF

j_gene: TRBJ2-3
v_gene: TRBV30
CDR3aa: CAWKIGAGGRTDTQYF

j_gene: TRBJ1-1
v_gene: TRBV5-1
CDR3aa: CASSSRGLPNTEAFF

j_gene: TRBJ2-3
v_gene: TRBV10-3
CDR3aa: CAISESSSPSTDTQYF

j_gene: TRBJ2-3
v_gene: TRBV27
CDR3aa: CASSLSRGRDTQYF

j_gene: TRBJ2-3
v_gene: TRBV13
CDR3aa: CASSGDGQGITDTQYF

j_gene: TRBJ1-1
v_gene: TRBV7-2
CDR3aa: CASSLAGGLTEAFF

j_gene: TRBJ1-4
v_gene: TRBV7-2
CDR3aa: CASSLLLGKLFF

j_gene: TRBJ1-3
v_gene: TRBV6-5
CDR3aa: CASSYSWDRGNTIYF

j_gene: TRBJ2-1
v_gene: TRBV25-1
CDR3aa: CASLRNNEQFF

j_gene: TRBJ2-3
v_gene: TRBV27
CDR3aa: CASTPRGLAGGGYTDTQYF

j_gene: TRBJ1-5
v_gene: TRBV6-1
CDR3aa: CASSVKRGQGVQPQHF

j_gene: TRBJ1-2
v_gene: TRBV30
CDR3aa: CAWSVRGTGNYGYTF

j_gene: TRBJ2-3
v_gene: TRBV6-1
CDR3aa: CASSGWGSADTQYF

j_gene: TRBJ1-6
v_gene: TRBV7-8
CDR3aa: CASSPWTGGSPLHF

j_gene: TRBJ2-1
v_gene: TRBV10-3
CDR3aa: CAISDPRHNEQFF

j_gene: TRBJ2-1
v_gene: TRBV5-1
CDR3aa: CASRQGSTDEQFF

j_gene: TRBJ1-5
v_gene: TRBV7-8
CDR3aa: CATQGQINQPQHF

j_gene: TRBJ2-5
v_gene: TRBV7-9
CDR3aa: CASSLEGQVEEQYF

j_gene: TRBJ1-1
v_gene: TRBV7-8
CDR3aa: CASSGGVLPEAFF

j_gene: TRBJ1-4
v_gene: TRBV19
CDR3aa: CASSMGGVDHNEKLFF

j_gene: TRBJ2-3
v_gene: TRBV7-3
CDR3aa: CASSLTGETYTDTQYF

j_gene: TRBJ1-1
v_gene: TRBV5-6
CDR3aa: CASSSRKNTEAFF

j_gene: TRBJ2-7
v_gene: TRBV7-9
CDR3aa: CASSSDSSSGEQYF

j_gene: TRBJ1-1
v_gene: TRBV19
CDR3aa: CASIRWGAETAFF

j_gene: TRBJ1-5
v_gene: TRBV28
CDR3aa: CASSIDRDNQPQHF